This T cell receptor (beta chain) was captured by sequencing in a study of shared clonotypes between healthy human individuals. Germline assignment: CDR1 SNHLY and CDR2 FYNNEI. Trimming stripped 0 bases from V and 4 bases from J, with 12 bases between. The CDR3 consists of 15 residues. Only in-frame clones appear in the TCRdb table, and some are missing; sequencing was by immunoSEQ multiplex PCR. The sample carries approximately 1.4 million clones, 95% to 99% recorded once. Worth noting for this clone: Its matching antigen is unknown.

Study conclusions and caveats: Memory subsets generally showed smaller estimated richness than naive subsets did.

This clonotype originated in a young man in good health. Sequencing was performed on naive CD4+ T cells sorted from blood. The subset here: CD45RA+ positively selected. The chain recombines TRBV2 with TRBJ1-1, with D unclear. The DNA of the CDR3 is TGTGCCAGCAGTGAAGCGTCACGGTTGAGCACTGAAGCTTTCTTT. It yields the protein CASSEASRLSTEAFF.